The rows below give T cell receptor beta chains drawn from one sample of a study of early T cells in non-severe SARS-CoV-2 infection. TCRdb redid the calling of the 5' RACE reads with MiXCR, one entry per CDR3 protein. This sample has about 56,000 distinct CDR3 sequences, with about 10% found just once. The sequenced sample consisted of whole blood. The receptors shown here come from an adult who was a healthcare worker with PCR-confirmed SARS-CoV-2 infection or an uninfected control (not recorded which). CDR3s include the opening cysteine and the closing phenylalanine or tryptophan. Fields, in order: D gene, V gene, J gene, clone size, CDR3 protein, CDR3 DNA. A D gene is named only where the DNA matches it firmly. Rows give clone size only sometimes, using once, few, many, or a class for an expanded clone.

>NA|TRBV7-9|TRBJ2-1|many
CASSQGSYNEQFF
TGTGCCAGCAGCCAGGGCTCCTACAATGAGCAGTTCTTC
>NA|TRBV5-4|TRBJ2-7|few
CASSLVSGGSYEQYF
TGTGCCAGCAGCTTGGTGTCAGGGGGGAGCTACGAGCAGTACTTC
>TRBD1|TRBV5-6|TRBJ1-2|NA
CAHTDRAYRYTF
TGTGCCCACACAGACAGGGCTTATCGCTACACCTTC
>TRBD2|TRBV4-2|TRBJ2-7|NA
CVSSRTLAGGIPYEQYF
TGTGTCAGCAGCCGAACCCTAGCGGGAGGCATCCCCTACGAGCAGTACTTC
>TRBD2|TRBV5-5|TRBJ2-7|many
CASSLVVEHTSGRSYEQYF
TGTGCCAGCAGCTTAGTAGTAGAGCATACTAGCGGGAGGTCCTACGAGCAGTACTTC
>NA|TRBV4-1|TRBJ1-2|many
CASRLRWREGYTF
TGCGCCAGCAGACTACGGTGGCGAGAAGGCTACACCTTC
>TRBD1|TRBV2|TRBJ1-2|few
CASSRDRVVGYTF
TGTGCCAGCAGTAGGGACAGGGTCGTGGGCTACACCTTC
>NA|TRBV29-1|TRBJ2-1|NA
CSVAGTSGYNEQFF
TGCAGCGTCGCCGGGACATCCGGCTACAATGAGCAGTTCTTC
>TRBD1|TRBV5-4|TRBJ2-1|NA
CASSLAVGTGGYNEQFF
TGTGCCAGCAGCTTGGCCGTCGGGACAGGGGGATACAATGAGCAGTTCTTC
>NA|TRBV10-3|TRBJ2-6|many
CAISPSGANVLTF
TGTGCCATCAGCCCTTCTGGGGCCAACGTCCTGACTTTC
>TRBD2|TRBV3-1|TRBJ2-1|many
CASSQDLRTSGTGEQFF
TGTGCCAGCAGCCAAGATCTTAGGACTAGCGGGACTGGTGAGCAGTTCTTC
>NA|TRBV7-2|TRBJ2-7|NA
CASSPTPRQSSYEQYF
TGTGCCAGCAGCCCTACTCCGAGACAGTCCTCCTACGAGCAGTACTTC
>NA|TRBV6-1|TRBJ1-5|many
CASSEMQPQHF
TGTGCCAGCAGTGAAATGCAGCCCCAGCATTTT
>TRBD1|TRBV6-5|TRBJ2-3|NA
CASSPETGLIGDTQYF
TGTGCCAGCAGTCCCGAGACAGGGTTAATTGGGGATACGCAGTATTTT
>NA|TRBV18|TRBJ2-5|NA
CASSPPSLGETQYF
TGTGCCAGCTCACCACCGAGCTTAGGAGAGACCCAGTACTTC
>NA|TRBV5-1|TRBJ2-2|NA
CASSLIPTGGGELFF
TGCGCCAGCAGCTTGATACCTACCGGGGGCGGGGAGCTGTTTTTT
>TRBD2|TRBV7-9|TRBJ2-3|few
CASSIAGVAGDTQYF
TGTGCCAGCAGCATAGCGGGAGTCGCCGGGGATACGCAGTATTTT
>NA|TRBV29-1|TRBJ2-3|many
CSVDPGVNTQYF
TGCAGCGTTGACCCAGGGGTTAATACGCAGTATTTT
>TRBD1|TRBV6-1|TRBJ2-7|NA
CASSAYRGSSYEQYF
TGTGCCAGCAGTGCGTACAGGGGGAGCTCCTACGAGCAGTACTTC
>NA|TRBV6-5|TRBJ2-7|few
CASSYSAEIYEQYF
TGTGCCAGCAGTTACTCCGCAGAGATCTACGAGCAGTACTTC
>TRBD1|TRBV19|TRBJ2-2|many
CASSIDLRTGLTTGELFF
TGTGCCAGTAGTATAGACCTTCGGACAGGCCTGACCACCGGGGAGCTGTTTTTT
>NA|TRBV7-9|TRBJ1-6|NA
CASSLGQRNSPLHF
TGTGCCAGCAGCTTAGGACAACGGAATTCACCCCTCCACTTT
>TRBD2|TRBV18|TRBJ2-7|few
CASSPLGGSNEQYF
TGTGCCAGCTCACCACTTGGCGGGAGTAACGAGCAGTACTTC
>NA|TRBV2|TRBJ1-5|many
CASTEGQPDQPQHF
TGTGCCAGCACGGAAGGACAGCCAGATCAGCCCCAGCATTTT
>NA|TRBV6-5|TRBJ2-7|NA
CASSSSLRRPGSEQYF
TGTGCCAGCAGTTCTTCTCTACGCCGCCCCGGTAGCGAGCAGTACTTC
>NA|TRBV19|TRBJ1-5|NA
CASIPTTDGGTGGNQPQHF
TGTGCCAGTATCCCTACCACCGATGGGGGGACTGGTGGCAATCAGCCCCAGCATTTT
>TRBD2|TRBV28|TRBJ2-1|many
CASSLTGGRVYNEQFF
TGTGCCAGCAGTTTAACCGGCGGGAGGGTTTACAATGAGCAGTTCTTC
>TRBD1|TRBV4-3|TRBJ2-2|NA
CASSPERPGGNTGELFF
TGCGCCAGCAGCCCAGAAAGGCCAGGGGGTAACACCGGGGAGCTGTTTTTT
>NA|TRBV29-1|TRBJ1-1|NA
CSAGTRGTEAFF
TGCAGCGCAGGGACCCGGGGCACTGAAGCTTTCTTT
>NA|TRBV11-1|TRBJ2-3|NA
CASSLRGADTQYF
TGTGCCAGCAGCTTGAGAGGGGCAGATACGCAGTATTTT
>TRBD1|TRBV9|TRBJ2-7|few
CASSAWDRGYEQYF
TGTGCCAGCAGCGCCTGGGACAGGGGCTACGAGCAGTACTTC
>TRBD1|TRBV20-1|TRBJ2-7|NA
CSARDGDRDTYEQYF
TGCAGTGCTAGAGATGGGGACAGGGACACCTACGAGCAGTACTTC
>NA|TRBV6-1|TRBJ2-6|few
CASSDAMVLGSGANVLTF
TGTGCCAGCAGTGATGCCATGGTACTCGGCTCTGGGGCCAACGTCCTGACTTTC
>NA|TRBV24-1|TRBJ1-3|NA
CATSDLGDGDNTIYF
TGTGCCACCAGTGATTTAGGGGACGGAGACAACACCATATATTTT
>NA|TRBV7-2|TRBJ2-3|many
CASSLSPRTTDTQYF
TGTGCCAGCAGCTTATCCCCAAGGACCACAGATACGCAGTATTTT
>TRBD2|TRBV20-1|TRBJ2-7|many
CSARGTPGGSYEQYF
TGCAGTGCTAGAGGAACACCGGGAGGCTCCTACGAGCAGTACTTC
>NA|TRBV7-2|TRBJ2-1|NA
CASSLQSGTYNEQFF
TGTGCCAGCAGCTTACAGAGCGGAACCTACAATGAGCAGTTCTTC
>NA|TRBV29-1|TRBJ2-5|NA
CSVGSGETQYF
TGCAGCGTTGGAAGTGGGGAGACCCAGTACTTC
>NA|TRBV12-3/TRBV12-4|TRBJ1-6|many
CASSDSYSYNSPLHF
TGTGCCAGCAGCGACAGCTACTCCTATAATTCACCCCTCCACTTT
>TRBD1|TRBV7-2|TRBJ1-4|NA
CASSAQGAFNEKLFF
TGTGCCAGCAGCGCACAGGGGGCTTTTAATGAAAAACTGTTTTTT
>NA|TRBV20-1|TRBJ1-5|few
CSATPGRGNQPQHF
TGCAGTGCTACCCCGGGTAGGGGCAATCAGCCCCAGCATTTT
>NA|TRBV3-1|TRBJ2-3|few
CASSQGTDTQYF
TGTGCCAGCAGCCAAGGAACAGATACGCAGTATTTT
>NA|TRBV18|TRBJ2-7|NA
CASSPSAGSSYEQYF
TGTGCCAGCTCACCATCCGCAGGGAGCTCCTACGAGCAGTACTTC
>TRBD1|TRBV3-1|TRBJ1-5|many
CASSQGQGWNQPQHF
TGTGCCAGCAGCCAGGGACAGGGATGGAATCAGCCCCAGCATTTT
>TRBD2|TRBV30|TRBJ2-3|many
CAWRTSGNRYTQYF
TGTGCCTGGAGGACTAGCGGAAACCGGTATACGCAGTATTTT
>NA|TRBV27|TRBJ2-1|many
CASSLDPGTAYNEQFF
TGTGCCAGCAGCTTAGATCCCGGGACGGCCTACAATGAGCAGTTCTTC
>TRBD2|TRBV14|TRBJ2-5|many
CASSHRTSGRQETQYF
TGTGCCAGCAGCCACAGGACTAGCGGGAGGCAAGAGACCCAGTACTTC
>TRBD1|TRBV5-4|TRBJ2-1|medium-sized
CASSQILTGPNEQFF
TGTGCCAGCAGCCAGATACTGACAGGGCCCAATGAGCAGTTCTTC
>NA|TRBV6-5|TRBJ2-7|few
CASSYTDRAGQYF
TGTGCCAGCAGTTACACAGACCGAGCTGGGCAGTACTTC
>TRBD2|TRBV20-1|TRBJ2-3|NA
CSASGTSGRTIRTDTQYF
TGCAGTGCTAGCGGGACTAGCGGGAGGACTATACGCACAGATACGCAGTATTTT
>TRBD2|TRBV29-1|TRBJ2-7|many
CSVEIAGGHSYEQYF
TGCAGCGTTGAAATAGCGGGAGGCCACTCCTACGAGCAGTACTTC
>TRBD2|TRBV24-1|TRBJ2-7|many
CATSDSTSGYEQYF
TGTGCCACCAGTGATTCGACTAGCGGGTACGAGCAGTACTTC
>NA|TRBV10-3|TRBJ2-7|few
CAISELKQAQYF
TGTGCCATCAGTGAGTTAAAGCAGGCCCAGTACTTC
>NA|TRBV7-8|TRBJ2-2|many
CASSSRTENTGELFF
TGTGCCAGCAGCTCACGGACAGAGAACACCGGGGAGCTGTTTTTT
>TRBD2|TRBV5-4|TRBJ2-7|many
CASSPWTSGRSEQYF
TGTGCCAGCAGCCCGTGGACTAGCGGGAGGTCCGAGCAGTACTTC